This T cell receptor beta chain was captured by sequencing in a study of blood T cell repertoires in COVID-19. Germline assignment: CDR1 SGHAT and CDR2 FQNNGV. The CDR3 is made up of 15 amino acids. Unmatched junction bases numbered 9, after V lost 5 bases and J lost 5 bases. Cohort 3 donors counted as recovered after two negative PCRs, clearance, or resolved symptoms. Using immunoSEQ multiplex PCR, the repertoire was profiled, and TCRdb retains in-frame clones only, with some absent. The data hold some 500,000 clones, with around nine tenths observed a single time. Sequences were obtained from PBMCs or T cells enriched from blood (not recorded which). The chain joins TRBV11-2 to TRBJ2-7, with 10 bases fitting TRBD2. The sequence derives from a woman aged 40 to 50 who had recovered from COVID-19. The CDR3 region has the DNA TGTGCCAGCAGCGTCGCTAGCGGGAGTTTACACGAGCAGTACTTC. This sequence encodes CASSVASGSLHEQYF.